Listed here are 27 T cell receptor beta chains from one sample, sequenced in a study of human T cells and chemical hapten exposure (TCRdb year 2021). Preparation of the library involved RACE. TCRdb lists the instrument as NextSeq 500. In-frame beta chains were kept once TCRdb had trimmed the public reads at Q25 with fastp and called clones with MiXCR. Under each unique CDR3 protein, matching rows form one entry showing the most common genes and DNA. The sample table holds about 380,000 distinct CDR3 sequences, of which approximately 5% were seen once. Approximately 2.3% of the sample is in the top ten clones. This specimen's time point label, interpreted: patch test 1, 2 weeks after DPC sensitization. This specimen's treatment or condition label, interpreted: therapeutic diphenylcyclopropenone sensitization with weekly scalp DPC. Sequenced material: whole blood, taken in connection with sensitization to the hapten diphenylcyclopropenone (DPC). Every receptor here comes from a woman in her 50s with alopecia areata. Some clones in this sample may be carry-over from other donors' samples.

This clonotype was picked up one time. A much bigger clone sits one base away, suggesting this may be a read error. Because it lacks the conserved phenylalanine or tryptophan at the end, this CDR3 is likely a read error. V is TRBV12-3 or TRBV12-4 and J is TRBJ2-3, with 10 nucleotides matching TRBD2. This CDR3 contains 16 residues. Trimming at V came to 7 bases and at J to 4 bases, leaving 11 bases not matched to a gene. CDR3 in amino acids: CASTVQASGSADTQYS. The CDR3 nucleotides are TGTGCCAGCACCGTCCAGGCTAGCGGGAGTGCAGATACGCAGTATTCT.

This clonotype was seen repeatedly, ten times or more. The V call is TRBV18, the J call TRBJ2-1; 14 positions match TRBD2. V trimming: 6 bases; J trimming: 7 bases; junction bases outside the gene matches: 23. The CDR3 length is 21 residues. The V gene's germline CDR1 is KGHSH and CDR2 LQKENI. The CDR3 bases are TGTGCCAGCTCGGATATCTGGGGAACACCGGGACTAGCGGGAGCATATAATGAGCAGTTCTTC. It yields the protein CASSDIWGTPGLAGAYNEQFF.

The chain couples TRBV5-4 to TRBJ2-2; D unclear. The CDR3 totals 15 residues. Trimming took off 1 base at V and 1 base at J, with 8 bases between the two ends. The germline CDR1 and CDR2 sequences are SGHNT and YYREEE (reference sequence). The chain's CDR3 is CASSLLGKNTGELFF. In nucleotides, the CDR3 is TGTGCCAGCAGCTTGCTAGGGAAGAACACCGGGGAGCTGTTTTTT.

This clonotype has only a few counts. This CDR3 reads CASSPQGRNGYTF. The CDR3 nucleotides read TGTGCCAGCAGTCCACAGGGCCGGAACGGCTACACCTTC. The chain uses TRBV5-6 and TRBJ1-2; TRBD1 is a possible D gene (6 bases). V lost 5 bases, J lost 8 bases, and 16 bases lay in between. The CDR3 loop spans 13 amino acids. Germline CDR1 is SGHDT and CDR2 is YYEEEE.

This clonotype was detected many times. The CDR3 DNA is TGTGCCAGCAGCTTAGGGACGGATGGCACTGAAGCTTTCTTT. Residues: CASSLGTDGTEAFF. This sequence joins TRBV7-2 and TRBJ1-1; D call uncertain. CDR1 is SGHTA and CDR2 is FQGNSA in the germline V gene. This CDR3 region has 14 residues. With 1 base removed from V and 4 bases from J, the gap between germline ends came to 10 bases.

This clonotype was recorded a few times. The CDR3 DNA sequence: TGTGCCAGCAGCTTTGGAACTACCTACAATGAGCAGTTCTTC. Its protein is CASSFGTTYNEQFF. The V gene is TRBV5-4, the J gene TRBJ2-1, with D uncertain. The ends were cut back, 2 bases at V and 2 bases at J, with 8 bases in the middle. The germline V gene has CDR1 SGHNT and CDR2 YYREEE (reference sequence). The CDR3 has 14 residues.

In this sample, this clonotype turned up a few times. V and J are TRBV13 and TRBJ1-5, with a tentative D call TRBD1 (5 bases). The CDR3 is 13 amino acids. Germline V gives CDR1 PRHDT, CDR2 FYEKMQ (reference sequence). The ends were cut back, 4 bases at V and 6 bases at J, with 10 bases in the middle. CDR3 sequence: CASSSGGAQPQHF. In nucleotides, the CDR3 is TGTGCCAGCAGCTCCGGTGGGGCTCAGCCCCAGCATTTT.

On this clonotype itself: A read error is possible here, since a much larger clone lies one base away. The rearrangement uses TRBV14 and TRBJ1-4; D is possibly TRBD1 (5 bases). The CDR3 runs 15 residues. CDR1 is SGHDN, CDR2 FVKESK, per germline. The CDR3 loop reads CASSQVAGPREKLYF. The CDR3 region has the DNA TGTGCCAGCAGCCAAGTGGCGGGGCCGCGTGAAAAACTGTATTTT.

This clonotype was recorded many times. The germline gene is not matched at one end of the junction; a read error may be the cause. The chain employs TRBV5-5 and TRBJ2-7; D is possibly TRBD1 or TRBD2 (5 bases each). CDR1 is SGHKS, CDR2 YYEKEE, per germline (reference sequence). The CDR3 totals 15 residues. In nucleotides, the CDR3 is TGTGCCAGCAGCGCCGGGGCCCTAAGCTCCCACGAGCAGTACTTC. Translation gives CASSAGALSSHEQYF.

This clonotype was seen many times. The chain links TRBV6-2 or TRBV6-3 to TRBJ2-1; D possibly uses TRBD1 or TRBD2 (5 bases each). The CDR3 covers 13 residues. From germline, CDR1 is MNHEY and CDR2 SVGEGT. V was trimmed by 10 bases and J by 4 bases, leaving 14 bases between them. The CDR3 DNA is TGTGCCATCTCTAGCAGGGCTTACAATGAGCAGTTCTTC. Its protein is CAISSRAYNEQFF.

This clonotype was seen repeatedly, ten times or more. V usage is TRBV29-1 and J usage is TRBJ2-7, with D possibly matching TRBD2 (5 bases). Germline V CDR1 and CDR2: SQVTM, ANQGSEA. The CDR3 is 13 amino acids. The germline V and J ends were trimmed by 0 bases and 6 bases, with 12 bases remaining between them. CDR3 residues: CSVEDRGVGEQYF. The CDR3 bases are TGCAGCGTTGAAGATCGGGGAGTAGGCGAGCAGTACTTC.

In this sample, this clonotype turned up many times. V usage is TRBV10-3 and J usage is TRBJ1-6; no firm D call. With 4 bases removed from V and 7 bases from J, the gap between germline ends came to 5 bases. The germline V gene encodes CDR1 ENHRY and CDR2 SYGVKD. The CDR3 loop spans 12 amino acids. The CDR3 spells CAISGGNSPLHF. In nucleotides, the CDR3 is TGTGCCATCAGTGGCGGAAATTCACCCCTCCACTTT.

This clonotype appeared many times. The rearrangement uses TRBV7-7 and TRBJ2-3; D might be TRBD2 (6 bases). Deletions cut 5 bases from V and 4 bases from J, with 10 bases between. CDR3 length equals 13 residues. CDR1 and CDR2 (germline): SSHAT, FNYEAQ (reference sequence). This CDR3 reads CASSPAGPDTQYF. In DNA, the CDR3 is TGTGCCAGCAGCCCAGCGGGCCCAGATACGCAGTATTTT.

The CDR3 DNA reads TGTGCCAGCAGCCAAGGGAGCGGGGACAATGAGCAGTTCTTC. Its translation is CASSQGSGDNEQFF. The gene calls are TRBV7-7 and TRBJ2-1, with 7 bases aligning to TRBD2. The V gene end was trimmed by 5 bases and the J gene end by 5 bases; junction bases not matched to a gene: 6. Germline CDR1 reads SSHAT; CDR2 reads FNYEAQ (reference sequence). This CDR3 is 14 amino acids long.

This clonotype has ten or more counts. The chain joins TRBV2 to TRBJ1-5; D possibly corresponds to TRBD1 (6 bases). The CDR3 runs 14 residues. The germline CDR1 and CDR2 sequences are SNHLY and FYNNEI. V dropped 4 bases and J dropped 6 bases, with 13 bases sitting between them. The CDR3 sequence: CASSVMGAAQPQHF. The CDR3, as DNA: TGTGCCAGCAGTGTTATGGGGGCCGCTCAGCCCCAGCATTTT.

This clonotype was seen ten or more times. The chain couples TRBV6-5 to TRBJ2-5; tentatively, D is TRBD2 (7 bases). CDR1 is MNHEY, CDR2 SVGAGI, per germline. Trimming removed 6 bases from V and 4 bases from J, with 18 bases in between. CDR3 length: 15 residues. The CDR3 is CASSILPGGRETQYF. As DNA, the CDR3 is TGTGCCAGCAGCATACTCCCCGGGGGGCGAGAGACCCAGTACTTC.

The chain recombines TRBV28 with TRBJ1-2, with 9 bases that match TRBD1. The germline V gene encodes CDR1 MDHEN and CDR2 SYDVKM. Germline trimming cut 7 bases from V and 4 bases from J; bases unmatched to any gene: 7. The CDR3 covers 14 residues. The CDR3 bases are TGTGCCAGCACCACAGGGGGCGCGGGCTATGGCTACACCTTC. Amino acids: CASTTGGAGYGYTF.

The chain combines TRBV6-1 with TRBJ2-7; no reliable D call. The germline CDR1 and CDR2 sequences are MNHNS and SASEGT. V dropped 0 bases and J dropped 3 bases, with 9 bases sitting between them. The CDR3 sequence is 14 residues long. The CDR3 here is CASSEAPHLYEQYF. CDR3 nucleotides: TGTGCCAGCAGTGAAGCTCCGCATCTCTACGAGCAGTACTTC.

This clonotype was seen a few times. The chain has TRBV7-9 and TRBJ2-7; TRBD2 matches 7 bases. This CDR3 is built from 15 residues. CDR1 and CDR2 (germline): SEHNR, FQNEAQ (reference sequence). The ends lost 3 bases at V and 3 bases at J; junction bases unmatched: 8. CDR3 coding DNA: TGTGCCAGCAGCTTCATCGGAGGGGAGGGCTACGAGCAGTACTTC. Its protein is CASSFIGGEGYEQYF.

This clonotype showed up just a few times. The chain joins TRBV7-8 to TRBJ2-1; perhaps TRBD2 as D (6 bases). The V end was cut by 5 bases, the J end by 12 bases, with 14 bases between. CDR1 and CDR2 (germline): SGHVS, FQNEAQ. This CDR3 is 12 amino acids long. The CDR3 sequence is CASSPTSGAQFF. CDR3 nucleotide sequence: TGTGCCAGCAGCCCGACTAGTGGCGCGCAGTTCTTC.

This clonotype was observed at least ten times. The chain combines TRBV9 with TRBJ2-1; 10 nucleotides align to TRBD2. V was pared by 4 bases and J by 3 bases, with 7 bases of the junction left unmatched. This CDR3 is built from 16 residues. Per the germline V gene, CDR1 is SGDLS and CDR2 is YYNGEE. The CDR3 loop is CASSTQLAGYYNEQFF. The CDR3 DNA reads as TGTGCCAGCAGCACCCAACTAGCGGGGTACTACAATGAGCAGTTCTTC.

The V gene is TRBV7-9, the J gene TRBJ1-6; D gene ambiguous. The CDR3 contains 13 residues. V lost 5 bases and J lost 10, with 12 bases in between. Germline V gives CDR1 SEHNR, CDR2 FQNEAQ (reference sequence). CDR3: CASSQDYRSPLHF. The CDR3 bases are TGTGCCAGCAGCCAAGACTATCGATCACCCCTCCACTTT.

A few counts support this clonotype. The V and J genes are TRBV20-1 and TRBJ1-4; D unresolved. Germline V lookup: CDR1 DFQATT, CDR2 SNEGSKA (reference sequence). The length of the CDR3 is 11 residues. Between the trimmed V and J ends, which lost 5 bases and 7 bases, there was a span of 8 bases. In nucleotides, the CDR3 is TGCAGTGCTTGGGAGGGTGAAAAACTGTTTTTT. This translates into CSAWEGEKLFF.

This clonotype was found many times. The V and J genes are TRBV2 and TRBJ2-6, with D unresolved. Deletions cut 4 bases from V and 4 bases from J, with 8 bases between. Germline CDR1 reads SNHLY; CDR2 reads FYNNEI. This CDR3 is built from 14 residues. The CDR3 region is CASSAGGGANVLTF. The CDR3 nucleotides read TGTGCCAGCAGTGCAGGTGGCGGGGCCAACGTCCTGACTTTC. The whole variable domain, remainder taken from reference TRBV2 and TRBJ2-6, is EPEVTQTPSHQVTQMGQEVILRCVPISNHLYFYWYRQILGQKVEFLVSFYNNEISEKSEIFDDQFSVERPDGSNFTLKIRSTKLEDSAMYFCASSAGGGANVLTFGAGSRLTVL.

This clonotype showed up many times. The CDR3 DNA reads TGTGCCAGCAGCTTAGAAAATCGGGCCTCCTACACCGGGGAGCTGTTTTTT. Translating gives CASSLENRASYTGELFF. The chain joins TRBV11-1 to TRBJ2-2, with D unresolved. CDR3 length equals 17 residues. The germline CDR1 and CDR2 sequences are SGHAT and FQDESV (reference sequence). The V end was cut by 1 base, the J end by 3 bases, with 15 bases between.

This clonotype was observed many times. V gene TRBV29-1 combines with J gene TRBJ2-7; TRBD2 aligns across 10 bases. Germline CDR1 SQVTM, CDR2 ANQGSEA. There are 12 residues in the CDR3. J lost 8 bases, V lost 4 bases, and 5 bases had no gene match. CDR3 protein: CSVGLAGVKQYF. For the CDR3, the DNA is TGCAGCGTTGGGCTAGCGGGAGTAAAGCAGTACTTC.

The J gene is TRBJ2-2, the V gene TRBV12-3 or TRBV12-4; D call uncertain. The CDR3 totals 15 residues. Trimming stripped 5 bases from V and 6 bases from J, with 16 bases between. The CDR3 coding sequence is TGTGCCAGCAGTCCGACCCTCCGAGGTTCCGGGGAGCTGTTTTTT. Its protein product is CASSPTLRGSGELFF.